This T cell receptor beta chain was identified in a study of blood T cell repertoires in COVID-19. The protocol was immunoSEQ multiplex PCR, while the TCRdb copy is restricted to in-frame clones and leaves out a portion. The data hold around 140,000 clones, with 75% to 90% observed a single time. Note on this clone: Distinct nucleotide sequences in the sample also encode this CDR3.

Deletions cut 4 bases from V and 2 bases from J, with 9 bases between. Germline V lookup: CDR1 SGHNT, CDR2 YYREEE (reference sequence). This CDR3 comprises 13 residues. Sequencing input: PBMCs or T cells enriched from blood (not recorded which). This receptor was obtained from a man between 60 and 75 years old who had recovered from COVID-19. V and J are TRBV5-4 and TRBJ1-2; D possibly corresponds to TRBD1 (6 bases). The CDR3 DNA reads TGTGCCAGCAGCCCAGACAGGAACTATGGCTACACCTTC. Amino acid sequence: CASSPDRNYGYTF. The full variable domain, rest sourced from reference TRBV5-4 and TRBJ1-2, is ETGVTQSPTHLIKTRGQQVTLRCSSQSGHNTVSWYQQALGQGPQFIFQYYREEENGRGNFPPRFSGLQFPNYSSELNVNALELDDSALYLCASSPDRNYGYTFGSGTRLTVV.